The T cell receptor (beta chain) described here comes from a study of T cells in Graves' hyperthyroidism and ophthalmopathy. RNA transcripts served as the template for amplifying TCR beta CDR3 regions. HTBI primers drove first-round RT-PCR of the TCR CDR3. Via MiXCR, TCRdb re-called the multiplex PCR reads, giving one row per CDR3 protein. Of about 590,000 distinct CDR3 sequences detected, approximately 15% appear once; the ten largest clones hold around 7%. This clonotype was observed many times. With V trimmed by 6 bases and J by 4 bases, 8 bases remained unmatched. The CDR3 has 15 residues. The germline gives CDR1 MNHEY, CDR2 SMNVEV (reference sequence).

The rearrangement links TRBV27 to TRBJ2-1; 8 bases align to TRBD2. The clonotype was recovered from a young woman with Graves' ophthalmopathy. The sample taken for sequencing was blood. DNA for the CDR3: TGTGCCAGCAGCCCGTTGACTAGCGCTTACAATGAGCAGTTCTTC. Protein: CASSPLTSAYNEQFF.